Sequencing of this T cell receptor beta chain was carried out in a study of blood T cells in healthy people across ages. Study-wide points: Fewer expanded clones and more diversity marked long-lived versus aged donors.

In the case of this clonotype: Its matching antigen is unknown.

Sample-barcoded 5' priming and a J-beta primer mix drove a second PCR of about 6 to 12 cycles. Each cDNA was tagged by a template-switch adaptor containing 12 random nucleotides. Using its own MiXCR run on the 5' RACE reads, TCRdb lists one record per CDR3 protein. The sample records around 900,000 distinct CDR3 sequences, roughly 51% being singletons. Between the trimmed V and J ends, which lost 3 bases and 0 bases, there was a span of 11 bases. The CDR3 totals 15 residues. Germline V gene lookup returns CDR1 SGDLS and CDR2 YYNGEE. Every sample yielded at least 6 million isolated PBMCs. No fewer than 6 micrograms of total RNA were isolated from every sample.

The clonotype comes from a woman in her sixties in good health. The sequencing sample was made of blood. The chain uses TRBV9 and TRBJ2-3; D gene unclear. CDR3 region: CASSGVDPSTDTQYF. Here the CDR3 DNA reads TGTGCCAGCAGCGGGGTAGATCCTAGCACAGATACGCAGTATTTT.